The 8 T cell receptor beta chains in this list originate from one sample, sequenced in a study of T cell repertoires in cytomegalovirus infection. These receptors have no identified antigens. One entry per CDR3 protein, called by TCRdb with MiXCR from the reads. The sample has roughly 500,000 distinct CDR3 sequences; about 33% are singletons. The sequencing used cultured PBMCs, collected from culture after CMV antigen stimulation. These receptors all come from a human donor in good health (CMV status not recorded). Some clones in this sample may be carry-over from other donors' samples.

This sequence joins TRBV7-9 and TRBJ2-3; 8 nucleotides agree with TRBD1. Germline assignment: CDR1 SEHNR and CDR2 FQNEAQ (reference sequence). The CDR3 consists of 15 residues. Trimming took 5 bases from V and 2 from J; bases not matched to a gene: 6. CDR3 bases: TGTGCCAGCAGCCCCGGGACAGGAGACACAGATACGCAGTATTTT. It specifies CASSPGTGDTDTQYF.

The CDR3: CASSPPGFSYNEQFF. CDR3 nucleotides: TGTGCCAGCAGCCCCCCAGGATTCTCCTACAATGAGCAGTTCTTC. This chain joins TRBV11-3 and TRBJ2-1; D ambiguous. V lost 5 bases and J lost 0, with 11 bases in between. Germline V gene sequence: CDR1 SGHNT, CDR2 YENEEA. The CDR3 consists of 15 residues.

This clonotype was detected a few times. The chain links TRBV4-1 to TRBJ2-1, with D hard to call. Trimming took 0 bases from V and 8 from J, leaving 8 bases between them. The CDR3 consists of 13 residues. Germline V gene sequence: CDR1 MGHRA, CDR2 YSYEKL. CDR3 protein: CASSQDYYDEQFF. The CDR3 DNA follows: TGCGCCAGCAGCCAAGATTACTATGATGAGCAGTTCTTC.

This clonotype was seen repeatedly, ten times or more. V and J are TRBV7-8 and TRBJ2-1; TRBD1 is a possible D gene (5 bases). The CDR3 covers 17 residues. V was pared by 3 bases and J by 6 bases, with 21 bases between. The V gene's germline CDR1 is SGHVS and CDR2 FQNEAQ. CDR3 protein: CASSFQQDPGSPNEQFF. Here the CDR3 DNA reads TGTGCCAGCAGCTTCCAGCAGGACCCAGGGTCCCCCAATGAGCAGTTCTTC.

This clonotype was detected many times. This chain links TRBV7-6 with TRBJ1-2; possibly TRBD1 for D (5 bases). Trimming shortened V by 0 bases and J by 2 bases, and 10 bases separated the two germline ends. Per germline, CDR1 SGHVS and CDR2 FNYEAQ. The CDR3 consists of 15 residues. CDR3 sequence reads: CASSLAPGRNYGYTF. The CDR3 coding sequence is TGTGCCAGCAGCTTAGCTCCGGGACGGAACTATGGCTACACCTTC.

J is TRBJ2-3 and V is TRBV10-1; TRBD2 is a possible D gene (5 bases). The CDR3 consists of 14 residues. Trimming took 3 bases from V and 4 from J, leaving 11 bases between them. Germline CDR1 is WNHNN and CDR2 is SYGVQD (reference sequence). As DNA, the CDR3 is TGCGCCAGCAGTGACCGGAGCGGATCAGATACGCAGTATTTT. As protein: CASSDRSGSDTQYF.

This clonotype appeared a single time. This sequence joins TRBV2 and TRBJ2-3; TRBD1 is a possible D gene (6 bases). CDR1 is SNHLY and CDR2 is FYNNEI in the germline V gene. V was pared by 7 bases and J by 0 bases, with 8 bases between. This CDR3 comprises 13 residues. This chain's CDR3 is CASKTGSTDTQYF. CDR3 coding DNA: TGTGCCAGCAAGACAGGTAGCACAGATACGCAGTATTTT.

This chain links TRBV29-1 with TRBJ2-1, with TRBD2 as a possible D gene (6 bases). This CDR3 has 13 residues. Per the germline V gene, CDR1 is SQVTM and CDR2 is ANQGSEA. V lost 4 bases and J 10 bases, leaving 17 bases between the germline ends. The CDR3 nucleotides are TGCAGCGTTGGATATTCTATGGCGGGAGAGCAGTTCTTC. Its translation is CSVGYSMAGEQFF.